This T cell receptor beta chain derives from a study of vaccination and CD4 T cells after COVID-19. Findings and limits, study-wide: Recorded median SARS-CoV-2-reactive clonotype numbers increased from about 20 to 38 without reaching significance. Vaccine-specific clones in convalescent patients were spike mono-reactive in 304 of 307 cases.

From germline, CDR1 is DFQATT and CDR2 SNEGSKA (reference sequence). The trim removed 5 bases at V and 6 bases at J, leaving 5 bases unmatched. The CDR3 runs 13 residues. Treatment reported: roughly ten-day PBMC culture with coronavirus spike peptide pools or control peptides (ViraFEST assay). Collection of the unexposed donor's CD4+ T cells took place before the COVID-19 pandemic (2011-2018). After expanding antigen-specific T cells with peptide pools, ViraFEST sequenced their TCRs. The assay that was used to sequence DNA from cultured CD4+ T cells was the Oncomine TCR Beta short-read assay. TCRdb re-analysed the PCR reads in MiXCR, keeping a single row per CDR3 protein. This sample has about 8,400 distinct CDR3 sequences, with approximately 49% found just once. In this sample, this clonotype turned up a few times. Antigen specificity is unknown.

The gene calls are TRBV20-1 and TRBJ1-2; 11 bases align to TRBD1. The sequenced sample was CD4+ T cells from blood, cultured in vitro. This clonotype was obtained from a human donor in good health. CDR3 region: CSAPRTGGDGYTF. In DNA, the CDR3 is TGCAGTGCTCCCAGGACAGGGGGCGATGGCTACACCTTC.